These 20 T cell receptor beta chains came from one sample sequenced in a study of CD8+ T cells in alopecia areata. RNA extraction was followed by reverse transcription into cDNA, which acted as the sequencing template. The table came from immunoSEQ multiplex PCR; TCRdb's copy has only in-frame clones and leaves some out. This table has some 95,000 clones, about 40% appearing once. The sample consisted of CD4+ T cells sorted from blood. The receptors stem from a human donor with alopecia areata.

The chain employs TRBV29-1 and TRBJ1-1; D gene ambiguous. Trimming took 2 bases from V and 4 from J, leaving 17 bases between them. The germline gives CDR1 SQVTM, CDR2 ANQGSEA. The CDR3 extends over 15 amino acids. CDR3 coding DNA: TGCAGCGTTGAATTGCGACACGGGGTTGGCACTGAAGCTTTCTTT. Translated: CSVELRHGVGTEAFF.

V and J are TRBV18 and TRBJ2-7; no reliable D call. The V gene lost 4 bases and the J gene lost 0 bases, with 4 bases spanning the gap. The CDR3 runs to 12 residues. Germline CDR1 and CDR2: KGHSH and LQKENI. CDR3 DNA: TGTGCCAGCTCACTCTACTCCTACGAGCAGTACTTC. The encoded protein is CASSLYSYEQYF.

This clone came up once. Written as DNA, the CDR3 is TGTGCCACCAGTCAGGGGGGGACGGATGAGACCCAGTACTTC. Amino acids: CATSQGGTDETQYF. This chain links TRBV15 with TRBJ2-5, with D perhaps TRBD1 or TRBD2 (7 bases each). The CDR3 runs 14 residues. The V gene's germline CDR1 is LNHNV and CDR2 YYDKDF (reference sequence). Trimming left V 6 bases short and J 5 bases short, with 16 bases between.

The V and J genes are TRBV30 and TRBJ2-3, with D possibly being TRBD1 (5 bases). This CDR3 contains 14 residues. Per germline, CDR1 GTSNPN and CDR2 SVGIG (reference sequence). V lost 4 bases to trimming and J lost 4 bases, with 15 bases between them. Here the CDR3 reads CAWIVQESADTQYF. The CDR3 DNA follows: TGTGCCTGGATCGTACAGGAATCGGCAGATACGCAGTATTTT. Drawing the rest from reference TRBV30 and TRBJ2-3, the complete variable domain is SQTIHQWPATLVQPVGSPLSLECTVEGTSNPNLYWYRQAAGRGLQLLFYSVGIGQISSEVPQNLSASRPQDRQFILSSKKLLLSDSGFYLCAWIVQESADTQYFGPGTRLTVL.

This chain uses TRBV29-1 with TRBJ2-3; no reliable D call. This CDR3 contains 14 residues. Germline V gene lookup returns CDR1 SQVTM and CDR2 ANQGSEA. V gave up 4 bases and J gave up 6 bases, with 17 bases separating them. The CDR3 loop is CSVGAPLVDDTQYF. The CDR3 coding sequence is TGCAGCGTTGGGGCACCACTGGTCGACGATACGCAGTATTTT.

The chain links TRBV29-1 to TRBJ1-3; no clear D gene. The CDR3 spans 13 residues. Germline CDR1 SQVTM, CDR2 ANQGSEA. V was trimmed by 5 bases and J by 2 bases, leaving 10 bases between them. The CDR3 here is CSVSWTAGNTIYF. The CDR3 DNA follows: TGCAGCGTTTCTTGGACGGCTGGAAACACCATATATTTT.

V is TRBV29-1 and J is TRBJ1-1, with D uncertain. This CDR3 is built from 12 residues. Germline V gene sequence: CDR1 SQVTM, CDR2 ANQGSEA. V dropped 5 bases and J dropped 4 bases, with 11 bases sitting between them. The CDR3 bases are TGCAGCGTTCTTTCCGTTGGCACTGAAGCTTTCTTT. Its protein product is CSVLSVGTEAFF.

The chain is built from TRBV28 and TRBJ2-7, with 7 nucleotides matching TRBD1. Germline V gene sequence: CDR1 MDHEN, CDR2 SYDVKM. The CDR3 has 15 amino acids. The V gene end was trimmed by 8 bases and the J gene end by 1 base; junction bases not matched to a gene: 11. The CDR3 spells CASCPARGLSYEQYF. CDR3 DNA: TGTGCCAGCTGCCCCGCGAGGGGGCTTTCCTACGAGCAGTACTTC.

Comments on this clone: This same CDR3 is encoded by further DNA sequences in the sample. This chain uses TRBV29-1 with TRBJ1-1, with TRBD1 matching over 7 bases. This CDR3 is 12 amino acids long. CDR1 and CDR2 (germline): SQVTM, ANQGSEA. After removal of 7 bases from V and 0 bases from J, the junction contained 2 bases not matched to a gene. The CDR3 DNA reads TGCAGCGGGGGACAGATGAACACTGAAGCTTTCTTT. It translates to CSGGQMNTEAFF.

This chain uses TRBV11-2 with TRBJ2-7, with TRBD1 matching 10 bases. There are 13 residues in the CDR3. Germline V gene sequence: CDR1 SGHAT, CDR2 FQNNGV. Trimming cost V 6 bases and J 6 bases; bases outside gene matches: 5. CDR3 amino acids: CASSRGTGVEQYF. The CDR3 DNA follows: TGTGCCAGCAGTCGGGGGACAGGGGTCGAGCAGTACTTC.

The chain is built from TRBV6-5 and TRBJ1-1; D perhaps matches TRBD1 (5 bases). V shed 0 bases and J shed 0 bases, with 8 bases lying between them. This CDR3 is 15 amino acids long. Per germline, CDR1 MNHEY and CDR2 SVGAGI. CDR3 region: CASSYSGTMNTEAFF. The CDR3 coding sequence is TGTGCCAGCAGTTACTCGGGGACGATGAACACTGAAGCTTTCTTT.

This clone showed up just a few times. V is TRBV28 and J is TRBJ1-4; weak D call: TRBD1 (5 bases). Deletions cut 3 bases from V and 7 bases from J, with 15 bases between. This CDR3 has 15 residues. Germline CDR1 MDHEN, CDR2 SYDVKM. For the CDR3, the DNA is TGTGCCAGCAGTTTCACAGGTGGCTACGGTGAAAAACTGTTTTTT. Protein: CASSFTGGYGEKLFF.

This chain links TRBV29-1 with TRBJ2-5, with 7 bases matching TRBD2. Germline-derived CDR1 and CDR2 are SQVTM and ANQGSEA. The CDR3 contains 13 residues. The ends lost 8 bases at V and 3 bases at J; junction bases unmatched: 9. The CDR3, as DNA: TGCAGCACCACACGGGGAGGGGAAGAGACCCAGTACTTC. Its translation: CSTTRGGEETQYF.

With regard to this clone: The sample contains more than one DNA sequence encoding this CDR3. V is TRBV29-1 and J is TRBJ1-1, with D uncertain. CDR3 length equals 13 residues. Germline V gives CDR1 SQVTM, CDR2 ANQGSEA. V was trimmed by 3 bases and J by 1 base, leaving 9 bases between them. The CDR3 nucleotides read TGCAGCGTTGAGAGGCGGCAGAACACTGAAGCTTTCTTT. This gives the protein CSVERRQNTEAFF.

The chain recombines TRBV30 with TRBJ2-4, with D tentatively TRBD1 (5 bases). Trimming removed 2 bases at V and 11 bases at J, with 19 bases between. Looked up from germline, CDR1 is GTSNPN and CDR2 is SVGIG (reference sequence). The CDR3 runs 14 residues. The DNA for the CDR3 is TGTGCCTGGAGTTATGACAGTACCTGGTCGCTTCAGTACTTC. Translated: CAWSYDSTWSLQYF. Complete variable domain (other parts from reference TRBV30 and TRBJ2-4): SQTIHQWPATLVQPVGSPLSLECTVEGTSNPNLYWYRQAAGRGLQLLFYSVGIGQISSEVPQNLSASRPQDRQFILSSKKLLLSDSGFYLCAWSYDSTWSLQYFGAGTRLSVL.

The J gene is TRBJ2-1, the V gene TRBV29-1, with 10 bases matching TRBD1. The CDR3 is 16 amino acids. Germline values: CDR1 SQVTM, CDR2 ANQGSEA. With V trimmed by 7 bases and J by 4 bases, 13 bases remained unmatched. For the CDR3, the DNA is TGCAGCGCAGAGGGACAGGGGACCTTTCATTACAATGAGCAGTTCTTC. Encoded protein: CSAEGQGTFHYNEQFF.

The chain has TRBV5-1 and TRBJ2-3; no clear D gene. The CDR3 spans 13 residues. V shed 4 bases and J shed 2 bases, with 8 bases lying between them. Looked up from germline, CDR1 is SGHRS and CDR2 is YFSETQ. The CDR3: CASSVGPTDTQYF. The CDR3 nucleotides read TGCGCCAGCAGCGTAGGGCCCACAGATACGCAGTATTTT.

V usage is TRBV4-1 and J usage is TRBJ1-1; 7 bases match TRBD1. The J segment lost 5 bases and the V segment lost 5 bases, leaving 17 bases of the junction unmatched. This CDR3 is 17 amino acids long. Germline lookup yields CDR1 MGHRA and CDR2 YSYEKL. The CDR3 coding sequence is TGCGCCAGCAGCTATTTTACCCCTCGGACAGGTCGGACTGAAGCTTTCTTT. It codes for CASSYFTPRTGRTEAFF.

This clone was seen only a few times. In DNA form, the CDR3 reads TGTGCCAGCGGCGAGAGTCGGATCGAGCAGTACTTC. Its translation: CASGESRIEQYF. The chain joins TRBV28 to TRBJ2-7; D unresolved. The V and J ends lost 8 bases and 6 bases respectively, with 14 bases between them. This CDR3 comprises 12 residues. Germline V lookup: CDR1 MDHEN, CDR2 SYDVKM.

V and J are TRBV4-3 and TRBJ2-7, with 10 bases that match TRBD2. V shed 4 bases and J 2 bases; nucleotides not matched to a gene: 5. Per the germline V gene, CDR1 is LGHNA and CDR2 is YSLEER. The CDR3 spans 15 residues. The CDR3 bases are TGCGCCAGCAGCCCCGGCCTAGCGGGAGCCTACGAGCAGTACTTC. It is translated as CASSPGLAGAYEQYF.